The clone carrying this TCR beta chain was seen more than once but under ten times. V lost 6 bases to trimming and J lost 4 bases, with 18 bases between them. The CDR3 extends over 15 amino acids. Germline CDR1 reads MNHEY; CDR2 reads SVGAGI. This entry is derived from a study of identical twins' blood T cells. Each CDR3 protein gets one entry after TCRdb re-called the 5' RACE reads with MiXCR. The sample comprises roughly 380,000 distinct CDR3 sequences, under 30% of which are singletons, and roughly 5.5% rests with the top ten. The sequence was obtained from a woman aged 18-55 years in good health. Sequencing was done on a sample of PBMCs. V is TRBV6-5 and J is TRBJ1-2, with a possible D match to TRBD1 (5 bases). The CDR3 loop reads CASSQGSGGVYGYTF. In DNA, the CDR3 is TGTGCCAGCAGCCAAGGGTCAGGAGGGGTCTATGGCTACACCTTC.